The TCR beta chain described here comes from a study of blood T cell repertoires in COVID-19. Overall study: The United States, Italy and Spain were the sources of the acute and convalescent COVID-19 samples. Sample material is recorded as cDNA or gDNA derived from T cells, B-cell-depleted T cells, or PBMCs.

Trimming shortened V by 10 bases and J by 2 bases, and 18 bases separated the two germline ends. There are 14 residues in the CDR3. The germline V gene has CDR1 MDHEN and CDR2 SYDVKM. Some clones are missing from TCRdb's copy, which holds only in-frame ones; the method was immunoSEQ multiplex PCR. The data contain approximately 260,000 clones, around four fifths of them singletons. The chain joins TRBV28 to TRBJ2-7; D perhaps matches TRBD1 (6 bases). The specimen sequenced was peripheral blood. This TCR came from a man in his sixties who had recovered from COVID-19. The CDR3: CATPTRTAAYEQYF. The DNA for the CDR3 is TGTGCCACCCCAACCAGGACAGCTGCCTACGAGCAGTACTTC.